The entry that follows covers one TCR beta chain sequence. This clonotype was observed a few times. Its antigen target is currently unknown. No base qualities exist here, and no much larger clone lies one base off it. The instrument given in TCRdb is Illumina HiSeq 2500. Quantitative 5'-RACE with molecular barcodes was used to prepare TCR beta libraries. From the authors' description of their analysis: Disease-linked TCR variants were identified with a new computational method built on a probabilistic model of VDJ rearrangement. TCRdb reprocessed the public reads (quality trimming at Q25 with fastp, clone calling with MiXCR) and kept in-frame beta chains. Each record represents a unique CDR3 protein, reported with the most common genes and DNA among its rows. The V and J calls and clone size come from TCRdb's table, not from the authors' own analysis. In all, the sample holds under 950,000 distinct CDR3 sequences, and around 17% of those were seen once. Together, the top ten hold 19% of the sample.

The data derive from a study of CD8 T cells in ankylosing spondylitis (dated by TCRdb to between 2016 and 2019). Background on the whole study: To find TCR variants linked to disease, the study profiled T cell receptor beta repertoires in ankylosing spondylitis patients and healthy donors. The whole study cohort included over a hundred healthy donors and 25 ankylosing spondylitis patients. Samples of peripheral blood were taken, and for ankylosing spondylitis patients, synovial fluid was collected as well.

CDR1 and CDR2 are drawn from the germline V gene: MDHEN, SYDVKM. Unmatched junction bases come to 10, with V trimmed by 10 bases and J by 8 bases. The cysteine opens and the phenylalanine closes a CDR3 of 13 amino acids. The entry retains the CDR3 DNA only, 39 bases that are in frame from base 1. Broad study findings and their caveats: Significant enrichment of the disease-linked clones was reported in matched synovial fluid samples from ankylosing spondylitis patients. Blood from ankylosing spondylitis patients appeared to be characterized by a TCR beta motif made up of 8 or 9 highly homologous amino acid variants. The disease-linked clones showed a CD8+ phenotype and occurred at relatively low frequencies in peripheral blood. Some TCR beta motif variants had previously been reported in synovial fluid and blood of reactive arthritis patients, which suggested common disease-initiation mechanisms.

Material for sequencing was blood, either unsorted or a sorted T cell fraction (not recorded which). The rearrangement joined TRBV28 to TRBJ2-1; TRBD1 agrees with 8 junctional bases. The receptor was derived from a male donor with ankylosing spondylitis. The sequenced DNA: TGTGCCACTGGACAGGGCGTAGGCTATGAGCAGTTCTTC. Its product reads: CATGQGVGYEQFF.